This T cell receptor (beta chain) was captured by sequencing in a study of human T cells and chemical hapten exposure. The germline CDR1 and CDR2 sequences are SGHAT and FQNNGV. Unmatched junction bases numbered 11, after V lost 5 bases and J lost 2 bases. The CDR3 totals 17 residues. The time point was: pre-sensitization, week 0. Treatment reported: therapeutic diphenylcyclopropenone sensitization with weekly scalp DPC. MiXCR, run by TCRdb on the RACE reads, gives a single entry per CDR3 protein. The sample contains roughly 80,000 distinct CDR3 sequences, around 13% of which appear only once. This chain joins TRBV11-2 and TRBJ2-7; 11 bases match TRBD2. This TCR was recovered from a woman aged 50 to 65 with alopecia areata. Some clones in this sample may be carry-over from other donors' samples. Sample: whole blood, taken in connection with sensitization to the hapten diphenylcyclopropenone (DPC). This CDR3 reads CASSENLLAGVTYEQYF. CDR3 nucleotides: TGTGCCAGCAGCGAAAACCTACTAGCGGGGGTGACCTACGAGCAGTACTTC. The variable domain in full, with the rest retrieved from reference TRBV11-2 and TRBJ2-7, is EAGVAQSPRYKIIEKRQSVAFWCNPISGHATLYWYQQILGQGPKLLIQFQNNGVVDDSQLPKDRFSAERLKGVDSTLKIQPAKLEDSAVYLCASSENLLAGVTYEQYFGPGTRLTVT.